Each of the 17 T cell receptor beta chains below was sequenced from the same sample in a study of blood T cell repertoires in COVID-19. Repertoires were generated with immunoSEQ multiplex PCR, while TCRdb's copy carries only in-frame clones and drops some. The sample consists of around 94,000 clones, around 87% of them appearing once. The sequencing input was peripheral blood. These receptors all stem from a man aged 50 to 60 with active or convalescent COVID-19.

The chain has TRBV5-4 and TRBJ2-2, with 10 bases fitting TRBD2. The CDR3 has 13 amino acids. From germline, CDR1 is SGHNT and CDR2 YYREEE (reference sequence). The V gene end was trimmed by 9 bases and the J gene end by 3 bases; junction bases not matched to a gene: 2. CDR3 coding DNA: TGTGCCATAAGCGGGGGGGACACCGGGGAGCTGTTTTTT. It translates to CAISGGDTGELFF.

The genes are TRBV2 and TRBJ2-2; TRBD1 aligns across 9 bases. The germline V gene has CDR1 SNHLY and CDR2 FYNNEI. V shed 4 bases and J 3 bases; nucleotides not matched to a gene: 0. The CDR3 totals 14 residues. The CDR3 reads CASSGDRDTGELFF. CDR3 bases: TGTGCCAGCAGTGGGGACAGGGACACCGGGGAGCTGTTTTTT.

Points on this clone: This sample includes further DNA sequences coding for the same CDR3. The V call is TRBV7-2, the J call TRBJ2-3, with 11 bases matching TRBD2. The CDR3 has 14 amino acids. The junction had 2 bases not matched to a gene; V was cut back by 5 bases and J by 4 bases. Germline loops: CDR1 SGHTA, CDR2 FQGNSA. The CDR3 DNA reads TGTGCCAGCAGCATTAGCGGGGGGGCAGATACGCAGTATTTT. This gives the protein CASSISGGADTQYF.

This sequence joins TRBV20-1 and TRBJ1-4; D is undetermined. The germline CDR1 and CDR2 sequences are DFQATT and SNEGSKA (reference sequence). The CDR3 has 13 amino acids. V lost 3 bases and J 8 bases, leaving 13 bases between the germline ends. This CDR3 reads CSASGGIGEKLFF. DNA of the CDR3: TGCAGTGCTAGTGGCGGGATTGGGGAAAAACTGTTTTTT.

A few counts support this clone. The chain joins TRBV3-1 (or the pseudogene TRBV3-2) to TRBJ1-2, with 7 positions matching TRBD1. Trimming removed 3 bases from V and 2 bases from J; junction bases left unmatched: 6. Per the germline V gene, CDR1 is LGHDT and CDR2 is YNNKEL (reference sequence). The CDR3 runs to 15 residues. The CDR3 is CASSQGTAVNYGYTF. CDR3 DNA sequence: TGTGCCAGCAGCCAGGGGACAGCAGTAAACTATGGCTACACCTTC.

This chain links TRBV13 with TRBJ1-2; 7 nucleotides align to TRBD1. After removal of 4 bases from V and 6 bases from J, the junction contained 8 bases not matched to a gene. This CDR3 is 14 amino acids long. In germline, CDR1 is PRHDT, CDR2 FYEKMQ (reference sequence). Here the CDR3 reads CASSSGRGQNGYTF. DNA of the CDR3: TGTGCCAGCAGCTCAGGAAGGGGGCAGAATGGCTACACCTTC.

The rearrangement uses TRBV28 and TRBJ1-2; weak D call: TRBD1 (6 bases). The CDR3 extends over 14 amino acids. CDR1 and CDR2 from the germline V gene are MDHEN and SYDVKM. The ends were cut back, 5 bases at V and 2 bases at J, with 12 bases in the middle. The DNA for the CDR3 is TGTGCCAGCAGTCCACTCGACAGGAACTATGGCTACACCTTC. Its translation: CASSPLDRNYGYTF.

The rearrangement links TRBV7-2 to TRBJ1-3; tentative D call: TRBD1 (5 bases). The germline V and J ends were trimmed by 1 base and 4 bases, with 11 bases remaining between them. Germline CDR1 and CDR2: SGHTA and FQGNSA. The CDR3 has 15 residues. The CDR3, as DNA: TGTGCCAGCAGCTTAGTCGGCAGGGTGGGAAACACCATATATTTT. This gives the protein CASSLVGRVGNTIYF. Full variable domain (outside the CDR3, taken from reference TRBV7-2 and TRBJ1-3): GAGVSQSPSNKVTEKGKDVELRCDPISGHTALYWYRQSLGQGLEFLIYFQGNSAPDKSGLPSDRFSAERTGGSVSTLTIQRTQQEDSAVYLCASSLVGRVGNTIYFGEGSWLTVV.

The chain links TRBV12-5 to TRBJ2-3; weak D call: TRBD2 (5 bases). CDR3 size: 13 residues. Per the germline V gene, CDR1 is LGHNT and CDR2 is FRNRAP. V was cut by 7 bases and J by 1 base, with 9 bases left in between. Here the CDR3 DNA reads TGTGCTAGTGTGTTGGGAGGCACAGATACGCAGTATTTT. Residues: CASVLGGTDTQYF.

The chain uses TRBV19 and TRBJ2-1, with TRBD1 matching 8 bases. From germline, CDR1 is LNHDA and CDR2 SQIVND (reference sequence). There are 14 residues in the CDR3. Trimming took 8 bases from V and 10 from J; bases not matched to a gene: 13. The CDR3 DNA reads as TGTGCCAGTCGGACAGGGACCCTGATGGTAGAGCAGTTCTTC. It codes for CASRTGTLMVEQFF. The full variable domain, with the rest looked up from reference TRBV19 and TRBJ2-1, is DGGITQSPKYLFRKEGQNVTLSCEQNLNHDAMYWYRQDPGQGLRLIYYSQIVNDFQKGDIAEGYSVSREKKESFPLTVTSAQKNPTAFYLCASRTGTLMVEQFFGPGTRLTVL.

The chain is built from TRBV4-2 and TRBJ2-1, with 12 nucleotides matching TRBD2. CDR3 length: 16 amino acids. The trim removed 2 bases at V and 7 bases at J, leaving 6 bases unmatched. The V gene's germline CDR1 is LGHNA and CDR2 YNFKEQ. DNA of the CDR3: TGTGCCAGCAGCCAACGGACTAGCGGGGCCGAGAATGAGCAGTTCTTC. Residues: CASSQRTSGAENEQFF.

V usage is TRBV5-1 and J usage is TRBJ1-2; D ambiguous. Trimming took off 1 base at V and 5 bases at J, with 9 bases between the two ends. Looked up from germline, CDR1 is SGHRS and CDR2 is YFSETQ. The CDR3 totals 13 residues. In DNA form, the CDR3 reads TGCGCCAGCAGCTTGAAGTCTGAGTATGGCTACACCTTC. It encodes CASSLKSEYGYTF.

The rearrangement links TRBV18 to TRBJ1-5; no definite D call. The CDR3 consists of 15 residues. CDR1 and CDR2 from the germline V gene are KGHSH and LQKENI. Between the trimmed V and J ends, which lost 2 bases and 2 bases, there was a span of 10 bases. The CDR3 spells CASSPGSGGNQPQHF. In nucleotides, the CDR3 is TGTGCCAGCTCACCAGGGAGTGGGGGCAATCAGCCCCAGCATTTT.

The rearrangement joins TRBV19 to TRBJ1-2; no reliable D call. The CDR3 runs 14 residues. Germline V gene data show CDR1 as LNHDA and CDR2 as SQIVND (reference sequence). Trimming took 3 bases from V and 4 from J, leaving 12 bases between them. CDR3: CASSIEGAGYGYTF. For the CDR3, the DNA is TGTGCCAGTAGTATCGAGGGCGCCGGCTATGGCTACACCTTC.

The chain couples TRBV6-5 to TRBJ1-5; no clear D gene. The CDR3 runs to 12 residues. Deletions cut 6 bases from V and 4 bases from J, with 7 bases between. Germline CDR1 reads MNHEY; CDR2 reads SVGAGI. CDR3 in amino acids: CASRRPNQPQHF. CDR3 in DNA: TGTGCCAGCAGGCGTCCGAATCAGCCCCAGCATTTT.

CDR3 DNA sequence: TGTGCCAGCTCACCACCGGCCATCGGGACAGGAGGCTACACCTTC. Its protein product is CASSPPAIGTGGYTF. The rearrangement links TRBV18 to TRBJ1-2, with TRBD1 identical over 8 bases. This CDR3 has 15 amino acids. Per the germline V gene, CDR1 is KGHSH and CDR2 is LQKENI. After removal of 0 bases from V and 8 bases from J, the junction contained 8 bases not matched to a gene.

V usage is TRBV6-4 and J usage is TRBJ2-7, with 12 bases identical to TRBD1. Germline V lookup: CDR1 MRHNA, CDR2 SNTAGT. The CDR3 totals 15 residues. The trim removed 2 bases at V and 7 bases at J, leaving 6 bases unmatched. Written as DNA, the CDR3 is TGTGCCAGCAGTGACAGGGGACAGGGGGCGAGGGAGCAGTACGTC. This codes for CASSDRGQGAREQYV.